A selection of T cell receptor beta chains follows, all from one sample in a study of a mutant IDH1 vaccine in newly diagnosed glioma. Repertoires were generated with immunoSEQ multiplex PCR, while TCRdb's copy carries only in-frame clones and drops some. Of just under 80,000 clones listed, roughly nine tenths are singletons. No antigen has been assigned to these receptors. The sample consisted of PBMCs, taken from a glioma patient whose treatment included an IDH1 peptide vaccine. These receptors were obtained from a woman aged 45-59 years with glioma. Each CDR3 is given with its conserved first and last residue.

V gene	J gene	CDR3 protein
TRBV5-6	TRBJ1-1	CASSLGDTEAFF
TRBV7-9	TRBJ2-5	CASSSTGGQETQYF
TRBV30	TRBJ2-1	CAWSAQAGWSYNEQFF
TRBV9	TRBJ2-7	CASSARQGTYEQYF
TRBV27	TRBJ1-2	CASSLSPAGNYGYTF
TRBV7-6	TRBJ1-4	CASSLRPATNEKLFF
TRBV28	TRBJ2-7	CASSGDSQGQYF
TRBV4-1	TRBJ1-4	CASSQDLGGKLFF
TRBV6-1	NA	CASGENRVTYEQYF
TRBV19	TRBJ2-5	CASSIGGPGSLVQETQYF
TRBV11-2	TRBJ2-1	CASSLEGTYNEQFF
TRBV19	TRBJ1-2	CASRDQGVYGYTF
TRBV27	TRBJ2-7	CASSRTGGTDEQYF
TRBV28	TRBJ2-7	CASSLSGVEQYF
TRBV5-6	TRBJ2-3	CASSFRDGSTDTQYF
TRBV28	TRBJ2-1	CASSLNGPGKRFF